The TCR beta chain described here comes from a study of shared clonotypes between healthy human individuals. Profiling relied on immunoSEQ multiplex PCR, and the TCRdb table lists in-frame clones only, not all of them. Counted here are some 1,100,000 clones, about four fifths occurring once; the ten biggest clones make up more than 0.45%. V dropped 0 bases and J dropped 5 bases, with 11 bases sitting between them. CDR1 is SGHRS and CDR2 is YFSETQ in the germline V gene. The CDR3 has 14 residues. Donors had no recently reported acute infections or vaccinations and were HIV-negative. This clone was counted once.

The TCR was taken from a young man in good health. Some clones in this sample may be carry-over from other donors' samples. The sample comprised memory CD4+ T cells from PBMCs. The sample's subset: CD45RA-negative fraction. This chain joins TRBV5-1 and TRBJ2-5; a possible D gene is TRBD2 (5 bases). The CDR3 DNA follows: TGCGCCAGCAGCTTGGGTGTGGGCGGGGAGACCCAGTACTTC. Amino acid sequence: CASSLGVGGETQYF.